This T cell receptor (beta chain) was identified in a study of cytomegalovirus exposure and HLA in healthy donors. The length of the CDR3 is 16 residues. In germline, CDR1 is MNHEY, CDR2 SMNVEV (reference sequence). The V end lost 1 base, the J end lost 1 base, and 13 bases lay between the germline ends. Study-wide points: First-cohort TCR clusters tended to co-occur in the roughly 130 validation repertoires, a later analysis found.

The approximately 120-subject validation cohort, separate from the approximately 670-subject first cohort, included the donors. With regard to this clone: Its antigen is still unknown.

Profiled with immunoSEQ multiplex PCR; TCRdb holds only in-frame clones, not every one. Seen here are about 170,000 clones, approximately 96% observed once, and the top ten hold under 0.9%. The sample consisted of PBMCs. This sequence originates from a woman aged 18-29 years in good health and CMV-seronegative. The J gene is TRBJ1-1, the V gene TRBV27; D gene unclear. The CDR3 spells CASSLFPAGGNTEAFF. CDR3 nucleotide sequence: TGTGCCAGCAGTTTATTCCCCGCAGGAGGGAACACTGAAGCTTTCTTT.